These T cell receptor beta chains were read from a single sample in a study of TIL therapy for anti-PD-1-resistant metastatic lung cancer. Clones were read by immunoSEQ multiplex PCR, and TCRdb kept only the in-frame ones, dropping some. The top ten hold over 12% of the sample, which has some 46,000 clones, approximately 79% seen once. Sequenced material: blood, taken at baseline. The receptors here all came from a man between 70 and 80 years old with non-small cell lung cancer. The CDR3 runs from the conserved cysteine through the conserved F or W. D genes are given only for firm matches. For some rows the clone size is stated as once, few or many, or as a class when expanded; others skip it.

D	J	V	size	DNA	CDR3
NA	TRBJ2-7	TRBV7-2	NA	TGTGCCAGCAGCTTAAGACGACAGGCCTACGAGCAGTACTTC	CASSLRRQAYEQYF
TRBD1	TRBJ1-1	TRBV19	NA	TGTGCCAGTATGCGACAGGGGGACACTGAAGCTTTCTTT	CASMRQGDTEAFF
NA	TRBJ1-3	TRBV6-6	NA	TGTGCCAGCAGCGGTACTCTTTCTGGAAACACCATATATTTT	CASSGTLSGNTIYF
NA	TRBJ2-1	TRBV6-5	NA	TGTGCCAGCAGTCGTGAGCGGTTCTCCTACAATGAGCAGTTCTTC	CASSRERFSYNEQFF
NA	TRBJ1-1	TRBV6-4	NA	TGTGCCAGCAGTGAATCAGGTCACACTGAAGCTTTCTTT	CASSESGHTEAFF
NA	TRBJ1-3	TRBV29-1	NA	TGCAGCGCTAGGTACTCTGGAAACACCATATATTTT	CSARYSGNTIYF
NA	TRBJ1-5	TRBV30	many	TGTGCCTGGAGTGTACGAGGCAGCTCCAATCAGCCCCAGCATTTT	CAWSVRGSSNQPQHF
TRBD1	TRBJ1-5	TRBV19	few	TGTGCCAGTACCCCAGGGGGGAGCAATCAGCCCCAGCATTTT	CASTPGGSNQPQHF
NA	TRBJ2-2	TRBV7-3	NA	TGTGCCAGCAGCGCCACCGGGACCACCAACACCGGGGAGCTGTTTTTT	CASSATGTTNTGELFF
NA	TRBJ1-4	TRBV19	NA	TGTGCCAGTAGTATAGGCAGTGCAACTAATGAAAAACTGTTTTTT	CASSIGSATNEKLFF
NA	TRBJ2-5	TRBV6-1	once	TGTGCCAGCAGTGAACCTGCCGGGGAGACCCAGTACTTC	CASSEPAGETQYF
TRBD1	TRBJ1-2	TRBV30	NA	TGTGCCTGGGGGGACAGGGGTGTTTATGGCTACACCTTC	CAWGDRGVYGYTF
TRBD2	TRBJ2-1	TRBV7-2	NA	TGTGCCAGCAGCTTGGAGACTAGCGGGAGCAATGAGCAGTTCTTC	CASSLETSGSNEQFF
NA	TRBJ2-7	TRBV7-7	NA	TGTGCTAGCAGCTTAAGCCGGGGCGCCTACGAGCAGTACTTC	CASSLSRGAYEQYF
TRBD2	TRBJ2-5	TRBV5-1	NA	TGCGCCAGCAGCTCTTATGGACTAGCGGGAGAGAGGGAGACCCAGTACTTC	CASSSYGLAGERETQYF
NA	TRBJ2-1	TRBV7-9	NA	TGTGCCAGCAGTACAGTGGGATTGGTAGTTGGCAATGAGCAGTTCTTC	CASSTVGLVVGNEQFF
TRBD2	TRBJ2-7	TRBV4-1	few	TGCGCCAGCAGCCAAAGGACTAGCGGGAGGGTAGCCGAGCAGTACTTC	CASSQRTSGRVAEQYF
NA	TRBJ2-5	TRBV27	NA	TGTGCCAGCAGTCCCCAGGGTTTAGGAGAGACCCAGTACTTC	CASSPQGLGETQYF
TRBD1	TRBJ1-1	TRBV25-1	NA	TGTGCCAGCAGTAAACAGGGGGGCGCTGAAGCTTTCTTT	CASSKQGGAEAFF
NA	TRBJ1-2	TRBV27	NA	TGTGCCAGCAGTCGGGTAGTGGACTATGGCTACACCTTC	CASSRVVDYGYTF
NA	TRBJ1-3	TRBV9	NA	TGTGCCAGCAGCGTAGAGAGCTCTGGAAACACCATATATTTT	CASSVESSGNTIYF
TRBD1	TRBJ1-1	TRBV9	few	TGTGCCAGCAGCGTAGTGCCTGCAGGGGGCGGGGAAGCTTTCTTT	CASSVVPAGGGEAFF
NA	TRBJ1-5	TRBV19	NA	TGTGCCAGTAGCGGACAGTATAGCAATCAGCCCCAGCATTTT	CASSGQYSNQPQHF